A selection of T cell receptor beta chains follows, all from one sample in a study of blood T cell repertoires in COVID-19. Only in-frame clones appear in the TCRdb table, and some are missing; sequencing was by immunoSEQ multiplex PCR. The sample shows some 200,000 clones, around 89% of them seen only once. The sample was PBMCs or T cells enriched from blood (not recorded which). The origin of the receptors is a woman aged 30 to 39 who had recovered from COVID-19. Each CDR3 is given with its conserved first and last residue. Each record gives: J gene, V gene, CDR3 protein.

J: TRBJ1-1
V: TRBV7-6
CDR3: CASSKLRQGMNTEAFF

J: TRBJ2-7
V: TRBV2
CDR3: CASSRPAGGPLEQYF

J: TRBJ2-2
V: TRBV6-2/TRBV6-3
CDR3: CASSESGGFGELFF

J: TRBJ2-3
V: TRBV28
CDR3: CASSLFPDTQYF

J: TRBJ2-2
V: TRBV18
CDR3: CASSPRTGEAGELFF

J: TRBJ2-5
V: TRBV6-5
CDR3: CASRPDRAGETQYF

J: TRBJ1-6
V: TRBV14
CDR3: CASSPGKSSSYNSPLHF

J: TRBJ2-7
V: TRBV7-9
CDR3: CASSLAGADEQYF

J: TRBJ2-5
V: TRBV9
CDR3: CASSTPPGGDQETQYF

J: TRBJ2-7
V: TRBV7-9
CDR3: CASSPYLLRLPRYEQYF

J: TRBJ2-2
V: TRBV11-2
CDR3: CASSPLGQGLRRTGELFF

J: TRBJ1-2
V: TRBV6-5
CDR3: CASIQGGYGYTF

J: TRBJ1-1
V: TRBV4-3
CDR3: CASSQSRAVEAFF

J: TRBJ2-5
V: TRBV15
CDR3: CATSRDGVAGGTQYF

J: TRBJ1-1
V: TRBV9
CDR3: CASSVAYRGTEAFF

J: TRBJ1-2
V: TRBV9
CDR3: CASSPLTEGYTF

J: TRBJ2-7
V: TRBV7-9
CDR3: CASSLTTGTEQYF

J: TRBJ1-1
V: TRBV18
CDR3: CASSRSSGGGYRTEAFF

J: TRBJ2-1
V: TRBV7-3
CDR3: CASSLNGPPRDTDEQFF

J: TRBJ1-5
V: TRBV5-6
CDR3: CASSLGRYSNQPQHF

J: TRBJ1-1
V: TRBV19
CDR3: CASHRGRMNTEAFF

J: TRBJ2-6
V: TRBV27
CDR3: CASSGWGREGSGANVLTF

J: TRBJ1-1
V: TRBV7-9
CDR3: CASSTMGQGETEAFF

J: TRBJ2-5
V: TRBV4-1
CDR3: CASSRTLQQEKIKETQYF

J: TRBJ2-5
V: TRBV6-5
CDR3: CASTRTSAYQETQYF

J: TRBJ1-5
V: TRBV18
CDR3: CASSQAGTGSNQPQHF